This TCR beta chain was sequenced during a study of cytomegalovirus exposure and HLA in healthy donors. V lost 5 bases and J lost 7; bases outside the gene matches: 2. The CDR3 totals 14 residues. Germline V CDR1 and CDR2: SNHLY, FYNNEI. PCR amplification relied on 60 Vbeta primers (plus 13 Jbeta primers). The data were produced by immunoSEQ multiplex PCR, yet TCRdb's version contains in-frame clones alone and is incomplete. The data show some 110,000 clones, more than 65% seen once. Input material: PBMCs. The sequence was obtained from a woman aged 60 to 75 in good health and CMV-seropositive. The chain is built from TRBV2 and TRBJ1-6; TRBD1 agrees at 10 bases. CDR3 DNA sequence: TGTGCCAGCAGTCCGGGACAGGGGAATTCACCCCTCCACTTT. Translating gives CASSPGQGNSPLHF. Based on the CDR3 plus reference TRBV2 and TRBJ1-6, the full variable domain is EPEVTQTPSHQVTQMGQEVILRCVPISNHLYFYWYRQILGQKVEFLVSFYNNEISEKSEIFDDQFSVERPDGSNFTLKIRSTKLEDSAMYFCASSPGQGNSPLHFGNGTRLTVT.